This record concerns one TCR beta chain sequence. Its antigen remains unidentified. Germline V gene data show CDR1 as SGHDT and CDR2 as YYEEEE. The CDR3 extends over 16 amino acids. Losses at the gene ends were 4 bases for V and 2 bases for J; bases not matched to a gene: 5. The protocol was immunoSEQ multiplex PCR, while the TCRdb copy is restricted to in-frame clones and leaves out a portion. The table lists 75,000 to 80,000 clones, 70% to 90% of them singletons. This record comes from a study of OX40 agonist ivuxolimab in advanced cancers. Whole-study findings and limits: CD8+ T cells averaged more expanded clones than CD4+.

The sequences come from CD4+ or CD8+ T cells sorted from blood, collected in a trial of the OX40 agonist ivuxolimab. The V call is TRBV5-6, the J call TRBJ2-3, with TRBD1 identical over 12 bases. The sequence derives from an adult with an advanced solid tumor such as melanoma, head and neck, liver or kidney cancer. CDR3: CASSPLGQGATDTQYF. In DNA form, the CDR3 reads TGTGCCAGCAGCCCTTTGGGACAGGGGGCCACAGATACGCAGTATTTT.